Presented here are 15 T cell receptor beta chains from one specimen sequenced in a study of patients and donors after allogeneic stem cell transplantation. TCRdb called the RT-PCR reads again in MiXCR, with one record for every CDR3 protein. The data contain tens of thousands of distinct CDR3 sequences, under 50% of them singletons. Sequencing was carried out using blood, either unsorted or a sorted T cell fraction (not recorded which). All receptors come from a human donor who was either an allogeneic HSCT recipient or a stem cell or donor lymphocyte infusion donor (not recorded which). It is not recorded whose cells these are; they may come from a transplant donor.

The chain links TRBV28 to TRBJ2-3, with D possibly being TRBD2 (5 bases). The CDR3 has 16 residues. Trimming removed 5 bases at V and 0 bases at J, with 15 bases between. Germline assignment: CDR1 MDHEN and CDR2 SYDVKM. This chain's CDR3 is CASSPRRGPSTDTQYF. The CDR3 coding sequence is TGTGCCAGCAGTCCTCGCCGCGGGCCGAGCACAGATACGCAGTATTTT.

This rearrangement joins TRBV12-3 or TRBV12-4 to TRBJ1-2; no reliable D call. The germline V and J ends were trimmed by 3 bases and 5 bases, with 16 bases remaining between them. The CDR3 is 15 amino acids. The CDR3 is CASSLTWEPGYGYTF. Written as DNA, the CDR3 is TGTGCCAGCAGTTTGACCTGGGAACCGGGGTATGGCTACACCTTC.

The rearrangement joins TRBV28 to TRBJ1-5, with 8 bases that match TRBD1. This CDR3 spans 14 amino acids. V dropped 4 bases and J dropped 3; count of bases not matched to a gene: 2. Germline V gene data show CDR1 as MDHEN and CDR2 as SYDVKM. The CDR3 coding sequence is TGTGCCAGCAGTTCGGGACAGGCCAATCAGCCCCAGCATTTT. Translating it yields CASSSGQANQPQHF.

This clonotype occurred a few times. The chain links TRBV12-3 or TRBV12-4 to TRBJ1-3; D unresolved. V gave up 5 bases and J gave up 2 bases, with 7 bases separating them. The CDR3 loop spans 13 amino acids. This CDR3 reads CASSPGTGNTIYF. CDR3 coding DNA: TGTGCCAGCAGTCCTGGCACTGGAAACACCATATATTTT.

V usage is TRBV5-1 and J usage is TRBJ1-2; TRBD1 matches 8 bases. Germline CDR1 is SGHRS and CDR2 is YFSETQ. This CDR3 has 15 residues. Trimming cost V 1 base and J 7 bases; bases outside gene matches: 9. CDR3 protein: CASSLTGGTIFGYTF. The CDR3 nucleotides read TGCGCCAGCAGCTTGACAGGGGGTACCATCTTTGGCTACACCTTC.

The gene calls are TRBV4-1 and TRBJ2-7, with 14 bases that match TRBD2. The length of the CDR3 is 20 residues. V lost 3 bases and J lost 0; bases outside the gene matches: 13. CDR1 is MGHRA, CDR2 YSYEKL, per germline. The CDR3 region has the DNA TGCGCCAGCAGCCAGGAAACCGGGACTAGCGGGAGATTTCGCTCCTACGAGCAGTACTTC. Amino acids: CASSQETGTSGRFRSYEQYF.

This clonotype was detected a few times. The gene calls are TRBV4-3 and TRBJ1-2; TRBD1 agrees at 10 bases. The V gene's germline CDR1 is LGHNA and CDR2 YSLEER. CDR3 length: 14 amino acids. The J segment lost 5 bases and the V segment lost 3 bases, leaving 3 bases of the junction unmatched. CDR3: CASSHRTGGYGYTF. The CDR3 DNA sequence: TGCGCCAGCAGCCACCGGACAGGGGGATATGGCTACACCTTC.

The CDR3 DNA sequence: TGTGCCAGCAGCTGGTTGCAGGTTAGGAACACTGAAGCTTTCTTT. This encodes CASSWLQVRNTEAFF. The rearrangement uses TRBV7-9 and TRBJ1-1; the D is unclear. V lost 4 bases and J lost 1, with 13 bases in between. Germline CDR1 reads SEHNR; CDR2 reads FQNEAQ (reference sequence). The CDR3 has 15 residues. Supplemented by reference TRBV7-9 and TRBJ1-1, the full variable domain reads DTGVSQNPRHKITKRGQNVTFRCDPISEHNRLYWYRQTLGQGPEFLTYFQNEAQLEKSRLLSDRFSAERPKGSFSTLEIQRTEQGDSAMYLCASSWLQVRNTEAFFGQGTRLTVV.

The gene calls are TRBV20-1 and TRBJ2-7; no clear D gene. Germline assignment: CDR1 DFQATT and CDR2 SNEGSKA (reference sequence). V lost 2 bases, J lost 0 bases, and 8 bases lay in between. This CDR3 has 13 residues. The CDR3 nucleotides read TGCAGTGCTAGAAACGTGGTCTCCTACGAGCAGTACTTC. Residues: CSARNVVSYEQYF.

The rearrangement uses TRBV7-3 and TRBJ2-1; 8 nucleotides align to TRBD2. There are 16 residues in the CDR3. The germline CDR1 and CDR2 sequences are SGHTA and FQGTGA. V trimming: 0 bases; J trimming: 5 bases; junction bases outside the gene matches: 6. The CDR3: CASSLTLLADHNEQFF. The CDR3 DNA reads as TGTGCCAGCAGCTTAACGTTACTAGCGGACCACAATGAGCAGTTCTTC.

This chain links TRBV20-1 with TRBJ2-2, with D perhaps given as TRBD1 or TRBD2 (5 bases each). CDR3 length: 13 residues. V lost 3 bases and J 6 bases, leaving 11 bases between the germline ends. Germline assignment: CDR1 DFQATT and CDR2 SNEGSKA (reference sequence). The CDR3 region is CSASRGTPGELFF. In nucleotides, the CDR3 is TGCAGTGCTAGTAGAGGGACCCCCGGGGAGCTGTTTTTT.

The genes are TRBV6-1 and TRBJ1-2; possibly TRBD1 for D (5 bases). V lost 7 bases to trimming and J lost 0 bases, with 15 bases between them. This CDR3 comprises 15 residues. Germline V gene sequence: CDR1 MNHNS, CDR2 SASEGT. The chain's CDR3 is CASILPGPPNYGYTF. The CDR3 bases are TGTGCCAGCATTCTTCCGGGACCTCCTAACTATGGCTACACCTTC.

The V call is TRBV28, the J call TRBJ2-3, with 7 bases identical to TRBD2. Trimming cost V 4 bases and J 1 base; bases outside gene matches: 8. The germline V gene has CDR1 MDHEN and CDR2 SYDVKM. The length of the CDR3 is 16 residues. The CDR3: CASSSMRLAGTDTQYF. The CDR3 nucleotides read TGTGCCAGCAGTTCCATGCGGCTAGCGGGCACAGATACGCAGTATTTT. Full variable domain (rest looked up from reference TRBV28 and TRBJ2-3): DVKVTQSSRYLVKRTGEKVFLECVQDMDHENMFWYRQDPGLGLRLIYFSYDVKMKEKGDIPEGYSVSREKKERFSLILESASTNQTSMYLCASSSMRLAGTDTQYFGPGTRLTVL.

There are a few counts of this clonotype. The DNA of the CDR3 is TGTGCCAGCAGTCTACAAACCCCTCTGAGAGCCCAGCATTTT. Translated: CASSLQTPLRAQHF. The V gene is TRBV12-3 or TRBV12-4, the J gene TRBJ1-5, with D unclear. The CDR3 runs to 14 residues. V gave up 5 bases and J gave up 11 bases, with 19 bases separating them.

V and J are TRBV28 and TRBJ1-1, with a possible D match to TRBD1 (5 bases). Germline values: CDR1 MDHEN, CDR2 SYDVKM. Trimming shortened V by 7 bases and J by 0 bases, and 18 bases separated the two germline ends. This CDR3 has 16 residues. CDR3 amino acids: CASTPLRGSVNTEAFF. The CDR3 DNA reads as TGTGCCAGCACCCCCCTCCGGGGGTCTGTGAACACTGAAGCTTTCTTT.